Each of the 21 T cell receptor beta chains below was sequenced from the same sample in a study of T cell responses to AZD1222 COVID-19 vaccine. Data came from immunoSEQ multiplex PCR; TCRdb stores just in-frame clones and leaves some out. Counted here are around 120,000 clones, 88% occurring once; the ten biggest clones make up about 4.9%. The sample in question was peripheral blood, obtained on day 0 of AZD1222 vaccination. These TCRs come from an adult in good health.

This clone was detected only once. This chain joins TRBV7-9 and TRBJ2-1; D possibly matches TRBD1 or TRBD2 (6 bases each). Germline V lookup: CDR1 SEHNR, CDR2 FQNEAQ (reference sequence). V was pared by 6 bases and J by 2 bases, with 11 bases between. The CDR3 consists of 14 residues. The CDR3 spells CASSRGETYNEQFF. The CDR3 region has the DNA TGTGCCAGCAGTAGGGGGGAAACCTACAATGAGCAGTTCTTC.

In the case of this clone: In the same sample, other DNA sequences code for this CDR3. The chain combines TRBV7-3 with TRBJ2-5; D is perhaps TRBD2 (6 bases). Trimming removed 5 bases from V and 1 base from J, with 14 bases in between. This CDR3 comprises 15 residues. Germline CDR1 is SGHTA and CDR2 is FQGTGA. This chain's CDR3 is CASSLSGGVQETQYF. The DNA of the CDR3 is TGTGCCAGCAGCCTATCGGGCGGGGTCCAAGAGACCCAGTACTTC.

The chain combines TRBV2 with TRBJ2-1, with 9 bases fitting TRBD2. The CDR3 is 15 residues long. V lost 5 bases to trimming and J lost 3 bases; unmatched junction nucleotides: 5. The germline V gene encodes CDR1 SNHLY and CDR2 FYNNEI. The CDR3 spells CASSLGGGGYNEQFF. The CDR3 coding sequence is TGTGCCAGCAGTCTCGGCGGGGGGGGCTACAATGAGCAGTTCTTC.

The CDR3 DNA reads as TGTGCCAGCAGCTTGGACGACTTAAGCTCCTACAATGAGCAGTTCTTC. It codes for CASSLDDLSSYNEQFF. The chain carries TRBV5-5 and TRBJ2-1; D call uncertain. This CDR3 contains 16 residues. V was trimmed by 0 bases and J by 0 bases, leaving 10 bases between them. Germline assignment: CDR1 SGHKS and CDR2 YYEKEE (reference sequence).

The chain has TRBV7-3 and TRBJ2-6; no firm D call. Germline V gene lookup returns CDR1 SGHTA and CDR2 FQGTGA. The CDR3 extends over 15 amino acids. V dropped 0 bases and J dropped 0 bases, with 3 bases sitting between them. The CDR3 coding sequence is TGTGCCAGCAGCTTAACAGTCTCTGGGGCCAACGTCCTGACTTTC. Its protein is CASSLTVSGANVLTF.

This chain links TRBV19 with TRBJ1-6, with 8 bases matching TRBD1. CDR1 and CDR2 from the germline V gene are LNHDA and SQIVND (reference sequence). Germline trimming cut 5 bases from V and 10 bases from J; bases unmatched to any gene: 10. The CDR3 is made up of 15 amino acids. The CDR3 nucleotides read TGTGCCAGTAGTTTCCTAGGTACAGGGGGGTCACCCCTCCACTTT. Residues: CASSFLGTGGSPLHF.

On this clone: The same CDR3 is also encoded by other DNA sequences in this sample. The genes are TRBV4-2 and TRBJ1-2; TRBD1 matches 9 bases. CDR1 and CDR2 from the germline V gene are LGHNA and YNFKEQ. Trimming at V came to 3 bases and at J to 4 bases, leaving 9 bases not matched to a gene. The CDR3 is 16 amino acids. CDR3 sequence: CASSQVQGAPGYGYTF. In nucleotides, the CDR3 is TGTGCCAGCAGCCAGGTACAGGGGGCCCCCGGCTATGGCTACACCTTC.

The genes are TRBV7-3 and TRBJ2-1, with D possibly being TRBD1 (6 bases). From germline, CDR1 is SGHTA and CDR2 FQGTGA. The CDR3 consists of 15 residues. The germline V and J ends were trimmed by 2 bases and 5 bases, with 13 bases remaining between them. The CDR3 is CASSLVGTTNNEQFF. The CDR3 DNA reads as TGTGCCAGCAGCTTAGTTGGGACAACAAACAATGAGCAGTTCTTC.

The chain is built from TRBV12-3 or TRBV12-4 and TRBJ2-7, with D hard to call. The CDR3 consists of 13 residues. V was cut by 5 bases and J by 0 bases, with 8 bases left in between. The CDR3 spells CASSLSSSYEQYF. CDR3 DNA: TGTGCCAGCAGTCTCAGCAGCTCCTACGAGCAGTACTTC.

V gene TRBV5-6 combines with J gene TRBJ1-5; 8 bases are shared with TRBD1. The trim removed 0 bases at V and 0 bases at J, leaving 8 bases unmatched. From germline, CDR1 is SGHDT and CDR2 YYEEEE. The CDR3 is 18 amino acids. The CDR3 bases are TGTGCCAGCAGCTTGGCCCGGGACAGGAGTTATAGCAATCAGCCCCAGCATTTT. It translates to CASSLARDRSYSNQPQHF.

J is TRBJ2-1 and V is TRBV13; TRBD2 matches 8 bases. This CDR3 comprises 13 residues. With 5 bases clipped from V and 6 bases from J, the junction kept 3 bases outside the gene matches. The V gene's germline CDR1 is PRHDT and CDR2 FYEKMQ (reference sequence). The DNA for the CDR3 is TGTGCCAGCAGCACAGCGGGGGCCAATGAGCAGTTCTTC. Protein product: CASSTAGANEQFF.

This chain uses TRBV6-5 with TRBJ1-1; perhaps TRBD1 as D (5 bases). The germline CDR1 and CDR2 sequences are MNHEY and SVGAGI. Trimming took 7 bases from V and 0 from J, leaving 15 bases between them. The CDR3 length is 15 residues. CDR3 DNA: TGTGCCAGCACGGATGGAGGGGACTTGAACACTGAAGCTTTCTTT. The encoded protein is CASTDGGDLNTEAFF.

The chain employs TRBV25-1 and TRBJ1-2; no clear D gene. The CDR3 has 14 residues. Germline V gene sequence: CDR1 MGHDK, CDR2 SYGVNS. Trimming took off 2 bases at V and 1 base at J, with 8 bases between the two ends. The CDR3 DNA is TGTGCCAGCAGTGAAGGAGCCGGTAACTATGGCTACACCTTC. It codes for CASSEGAGNYGYTF.

This rearrangement joins TRBV7-9 to TRBJ1-5; TRBD1 aligns across 7 bases. The V gene's germline CDR1 is SEHNR and CDR2 FQNEAQ (reference sequence). Germline trimming cut 5 bases from V and 2 bases from J; bases unmatched to any gene: 3. The CDR3 consists of 14 residues. CDR3 sequence: CASSGQVGNQPQHF. For the CDR3, the DNA is TGTGCCAGCAGCGGACAGGTCGGCAATCAGCCCCAGCATTTT. Full variable domain (rest looked up from reference TRBV7-9 and TRBJ1-5): DTGVSQNPRHKITKRGQNVTFRCDPISEHNRLYWYRQTLGQGPEFLTYFQNEAQLEKSRLLSDRFSAERPKGSFSTLEIQRTEQGDSAMYLCASSGQVGNQPQHFGDGTRLSIL.

The rearrangement links TRBV7-3 to TRBJ2-1; D is unclear. V was trimmed by 5 bases and J by 6 bases, leaving 20 bases between them. CDR1 is SGHTA and CDR2 is FQGTGA in the germline V gene. This CDR3 has 16 amino acids. The CDR3 DNA reads TGTGCCAGCAGCATCCAGCCCCCGACTTCCACCAATGAGCAGTTCTTC. Protein sequence: CASSIQPPTSTNEQFF.

The CDR3 DNA reads TGTGCCAGCAGCTTAGTGCCGTCGTTTACAGATACGCAGTATTTT. Amino acid sequence: CASSLVPSFTDTQYF. V and J are TRBV7-2 and TRBJ2-3, with unresolved D. V was cut by 1 base and J by 3 bases, with 11 bases left in between. The CDR3 is 15 residues long. The germline V gene encodes CDR1 SGHTA and CDR2 FQGNSA.

Concerning this clone: The germline gene is not matched at one end of the junction; a read error may be the cause. V gene TRBV20-1 combines with J gene TRBJ1-2; unclear D gene. Germline V gives CDR1 DFQATT, CDR2 SNEGSKA (reference sequence). The CDR3 length is 8 residues. The CDR3 nucleotides read TGCAGTGCTGAAGGCTGCACCTTC. Protein product: CSAEGCTF.

Only one count was recorded for this clone. The V and J genes are TRBV7-9 and TRBJ1-2; no clear D gene. V was trimmed by 1 base and J by 5 bases, leaving 5 bases between them. CDR1 is SEHNR, CDR2 FQNEAQ, per germline (reference sequence). There are 12 residues in the CDR3. The CDR3 DNA follows: TGTGCCAGCAGCTTAGGGGAATATGGCTACACCTTC. This encodes CASSLGEYGYTF.

The gene calls are TRBV5-1 and TRBJ1-2; 9 bases are a match to TRBD1. Unmatched junction bases numbered 10, after V lost 9 bases and J lost 4 bases. Germline V gene data show CDR1 as SGHRS and CDR2 as YFSETQ. The CDR3 has 14 amino acids. CDR3 loop: CATAPGQGIYGYTF. Written as DNA, the CDR3 is TGCGCCACCGCGCCGGGACAGGGAATCTATGGCTACACCTTC. Using reference TRBV5-1 and TRBJ1-2 for the parts outside the CDR3, the full variable domain is KAGVTQTPRYLIKTRGQQVTLSCSPISGHRSVSWYQQTPGQGLQFLFEYFSETQRNKGNFPGRFSGRQFSNSRSEMNVSTLELGDSALYLCATAPGQGIYGYTFGSGTRLTVV.

The chain links TRBV4-2 to TRBJ2-3, with 12 bases aligning to TRBD2. The CDR3 covers 19 residues. CDR1 LGHNA and CDR2 YNFKEQ come from the germline V gene. V gave up 3 bases and J gave up 2 bases; unmatched junction bases: 12. CDR3 nucleotides: TGTGCCAGCAGCCAGGACTCTAGCGGGGGGGCCGGAGCCACAGATACGCAGTATTTT. Encoded protein: CASSQDSSGGAGATDTQYF.

This chain joins TRBV19 and TRBJ1-1; no definite D call. Deletions cut 3 bases from V and 2 bases from J, with 7 bases between. Germline CDR1 LNHDA, CDR2 SQIVND (reference sequence). The CDR3 loop spans 13 amino acids. CDR3 in amino acids: CASSMGFNTEAFF. In DNA form, the CDR3 reads TGTGCCAGTAGTATGGGGTTCAACACTGAAGCTTTCTTT.